Each of the 28 T cell receptor beta chains below was sequenced from the same sample in a study of identifying expanded T cells in peripheral blood. Data came from immunoSEQ multiplex PCR; TCRdb stores just in-frame clones and leaves some out. The table lists roughly 75,000 clones, 85% to 90% of them singletons. Sequencing input: blood. The receptors here all came from a person aged 18 to 70 in good health.

The chain has TRBV11-2 and TRBJ2-7, with D tentatively TRBD1 or TRBD2 (5 bases each). Trimming left V 5 bases short and J 0 bases short, with 14 bases between. Looked up from germline, CDR1 is SGHAT and CDR2 is FQNNGV. The length of the CDR3 is 15 residues. The CDR3: CASSPGWGSSYEQYF. In DNA, the CDR3 is TGTGCCAGCAGCCCTGGGTGGGGGAGCTCCTACGAGCAGTACTTC. The full variable domain, completed using reference TRBV11-2 and TRBJ2-7, is EAGVAQSPRYKIIEKRQSVAFWCNPISGHATLYWYQQILGQGPKLLIQFQNNGVVDDSQLPKDRFSAERLKGVDSTLKIQPAKLEDSAVYLCASSPGWGSSYEQYFGPGTRLTVT.

The chain is built from TRBV7-2 and TRBJ2-7; D is possibly TRBD1 (6 bases). Germline V gives CDR1 SGHTA, CDR2 FQGNSA. This CDR3 comprises 17 residues. V lost 1 base, J lost 11 bases, and 27 bases lay in between. Written as DNA, the CDR3 is TGTGCCAGCAGCTTAGTCCCTAGGACAGCCACACCGTCCGGGAAGTACTTC. This gives the protein CASSLVPRTATPSGKYF.

The chain couples TRBV4-2 to TRBJ1-5; possible D gene TRBD1, 5 bases. CDR1 and CDR2 from the germline V gene are LGHNA and YNFKEQ. The V and J ends lost 0 bases and 0 bases respectively, with 12 bases between them. This CDR3 contains 17 residues. CDR3 sequence: CASSQDRREDSNQPQHF. As DNA, the CDR3 is TGTGCCAGCAGCCAAGATCGCAGGGAAGATAGCAATCAGCCCCAGCATTTT.

This clone was seen once. The chain employs TRBV30 and TRBJ1-1; TRBD1 is a possible D gene (5 bases). The length of the CDR3 is 13 residues. V was shortened by 3 bases and J by 6 bases, with 14 bases between the two germline ends. Germline CDR1 is GTSNPN and CDR2 is SVGIG (reference sequence). The CDR3 spells CAWSAGRGAEAFF. As DNA, the CDR3 is TGTGCCTGGAGCGCAGGACGGGGCGCTGAAGCTTTCTTT.

The rearrangement uses TRBV7-2 and TRBJ1-2, with D unclear. The CDR3 length is 13 residues. Germline values: CDR1 SGHTA, CDR2 FQGNSA. V shed 5 bases and J shed 14 bases, with 21 bases lying between them. The CDR3 DNA is TGTGCCAGCAGCCCAACCGAGACGGGAGATGGGACCTTC. This translates into CASSPTETGDGTF.

The chain uses TRBV10-3 and TRBJ2-2, with D possibly being TRBD2 (5 bases). This CDR3 contains 16 residues. CDR1 and CDR2 (germline): ENHRY, SYGVKD. Trimming removed 6 bases at V and 2 bases at J, with 16 bases between. The CDR3 sequence: CAISQLITGNTGELFF. The CDR3 region has the DNA TGTGCCATCAGCCAACTTATAACGGGAAACACCGGGGAGCTGTTTTTT.

This chain joins TRBV7-2 and TRBJ2-1, with a possible D match to TRBD1 (6 bases). CDR1 and CDR2 (germline): SGHTA, FQGNSA. This CDR3 region has 11 residues. V was pared by 5 bases and J by 14 bases, with 13 bases between. This CDR3 is CASSNRESKFF. The DNA for the CDR3 is TGTGCCAGCAGCAACAGGGAGAGTAAGTTCTTC.

This chain connects TRBV6-6 to TRBJ2-7, with D unclear. V gave up 2 bases and J gave up 5 bases, with 4 bases separating them. CDR1 MNHNY and CDR2 SVGAGI come from the germline V gene (reference sequence). This CDR3 spans 11 amino acids. The CDR3 reads CASSYRDEQYF. CDR3 nucleotide sequence: TGTGCCAGCAGTTACAGGGACGAGCAGTACTTC.

The V and J genes are TRBV29-1 and TRBJ1-4; the D gene is possibly TRBD1 (6 bases). The germline V gene has CDR1 SQVTM and CDR2 ANQGSEA. V was pared by 1 base and J by 7 bases, with 10 bases between. This CDR3 has 13 residues. CDR3 nucleotide sequence: TGCAGCGTTGAAGCGGGGGGCAGTGAAAAACTGTTTTTT. It is translated as CSVEAGGSEKLFF.

The V call is TRBV5-8, the J call TRBJ2-2; 7 nucleotides line up with TRBD1. Germline trimming cut 4 bases from V and 2 bases from J; bases unmatched to any gene: 8. This CDR3 is 16 amino acids long. The germline CDR1 and CDR2 sequences are SGHTS and YDEGEE. This CDR3 reads CASSPGQVANTGELFF. CDR3 DNA: TGTGCCAGCAGCCCCGGACAGGTTGCCAACACCGGGGAGCTGTTTTTT.

The chain couples TRBV5-8 to TRBJ2-3, with D uncertain. Per germline, CDR1 SGHTS and CDR2 YDEGEE. Trimming took 7 bases from V and 2 from J, leaving 8 bases between them. This CDR3 is built from 12 residues. The CDR3 loop is CASGPNTDTQYF. The DNA for the CDR3 is TGTGCCAGCGGCCCAAACACAGATACGCAGTATTTT.

This clone was picked up a small number of times. The rearrangement uses TRBV29-1 and TRBJ2-1; D unclear. Germline CDR1 and CDR2: SQVTM and ANQGSEA. The CDR3 is 12 amino acids. V dropped 8 bases and J dropped 5 bases, with 13 bases sitting between them. CDR3 loop: CSTPGRHNEQFF. DNA of the CDR3: TGCAGCACCCCCGGCAGGCACAATGAGCAGTTCTTC.

The chain links TRBV9 to TRBJ2-5, with no clear D. Trimming cost V 3 bases and J 5 bases, with 11 bases left between them. Germline V lookup: CDR1 SGDLS, CDR2 YYNGEE. CDR3 size: 13 residues. CDR3 DNA sequence: TGTGCCAGCAGCGGCCTTCAGTCGGAGACCCAGTACTTC. Translation: CASSGLQSETQYF.

This sequence joins TRBV7-2 and TRBJ2-5; D gene ambiguous. CDR1 is SGHTA and CDR2 is FQGNSA in the germline V gene. Trimming removed 1 base from V and 2 bases from J, with 11 bases in between. The CDR3 length is 15 residues. The CDR3 nucleotides read TGTGCCAGCAGCTTAGTAAGGTCCGAGCAAGAGACCCAGTACTTC. Amino acids: CASSLVRSEQETQYF.

The chain uses TRBV10-3 and TRBJ2-7; no clear D gene. The CDR3 sequence is 18 residues long. Germline values: CDR1 ENHRY, CDR2 SYGVKD. The ends were cut back, 4 bases at V and 2 bases at J, with 24 bases in the middle. CDR3 protein: CAISGGRLRTPQTYEQYF. The CDR3 region has the DNA TGTGCCATCAGTGGTGGCCGGCTCCGTACTCCCCAGACCTACGAGCAGTACTTC.

The chain has TRBV28 and TRBJ2-7, with 7 bases fitting TRBD2. The CDR3 spans 15 residues. Germline values: CDR1 MDHEN, CDR2 SYDVKM. With 1 base clipped from V and 2 bases from J, the junction kept 5 bases outside the gene matches. The CDR3 region is CASSLSGGRTYEQYF. CDR3 sequence (DNA): TGTGCCAGCAGTTTATCGGGGGGTCGGACCTACGAGCAGTACTTC.

The CDR3: CASSVDIGTDGHGYTF. Here the CDR3 DNA reads TGTGCCAGCAGCGTAGACATCGGGACCGATGGACATGGCTACACCTTC. This chain connects TRBV9 to TRBJ1-2, with a tentative D call TRBD1 (5 bases). V shed 0 bases and J shed 6 bases, with 18 bases lying between them. The CDR3 loop spans 16 amino acids. Germline V CDR1 and CDR2: SGDLS, YYNGEE. Complete variable domain (other parts from reference TRBV9 and TRBJ1-2): DSGVTQTPKHLITATGQRVTLRCSPRSGDLSVYWYQQSLDQGLQFLIQYYNGEERAKGNILERFSAQQFPDLHSELNLSSLELGDSALYFCASSVDIGTDGHGYTFGSGTRLTVV.

This chain joins TRBV5-6 and TRBJ1-3; D call uncertain. Germline CDR1 SGHDT, CDR2 YYEEEE. The CDR3 contains 15 residues. Trimming left V 0 bases short and J 1 base short, with 8 bases between. The CDR3 reads CASSLAALSGNTIYF. CDR3 bases: TGTGCCAGCAGCTTGGCCGCGCTTTCTGGAAACACCATATATTTT.

This clone was seen just once. The genes are TRBV7-2 and TRBJ1-1; D not certain. Germline values: CDR1 SGHTA, CDR2 FQGNSA. The CDR3 covers 14 residues. The ends were cut back, 5 bases at V and 1 base at J, with 11 bases in the middle. The CDR3 sequence: CASSPRTGNTEAFF. The CDR3 DNA reads as TGTGCCAGCAGCCCCCGGACGGGGAACACTGAAGCTTTCTTT.

This clone was counted a few times. The chain has TRBV7-2 and TRBJ1-6, with a weak D call TRBD1 (5 bases). Trimming took off 7 bases at V and 7 bases at J, with 17 bases between the two ends. The CDR3 extends over 15 amino acids. The V gene's germline CDR1 is SGHTA and CDR2 FQGNSA. The CDR3 nucleotides are TGTGCCAGCACCCTCGTGGGGGTTGGGAATTCACCCCTCCACTTT. Residues: CASTLVGVGNSPLHF. The full variable domain, in which reference TRBV7-2 and TRBJ1-6 provide the parts outside the CDR3, is GAGVSQSPSNKVTEKGKDVELRCDPISGHTALYWYRQSLGQGLEFLIYFQGNSAPDKSGLPSDRFSAERTGGSVSTLTIQRTQQEDSAVYLCASTLVGVGNSPLHFGNGTRLTVT.

The chain carries TRBV6-6 and TRBJ2-1; TRBD2 is a possible D gene (6 bases). Germline loops: CDR1 MNHNY, CDR2 SVGAGI (reference sequence). Trimming shortened V by 0 bases and J by 6 bases, and 12 bases separated the two germline ends. CDR3 length: 15 amino acids. Here the CDR3 DNA reads TGTGCCAGCAGTTACTCGTCGGGACTCCGCAATGAGCAGTTCTTC. This codes for CASSYSSGLRNEQFF.

The J gene is TRBJ2-1, the V gene TRBV5-1; TRBD2 matches at 8 bases. The V segment lost 1 base and the J segment 5 bases; nucleotides outside the gene matches: 5. The V gene's germline CDR1 is SGHRS and CDR2 YFSETQ. The length of the CDR3 is 15 residues. CDR3 coding DNA: TGCGCCAGCAGCTTGATCCTAGCGGGTAACAATGAGCAGTTCTTC. The encoded protein is CASSLILAGNNEQFF.

As for this clone: Within the sample, other DNA sequences also encode this same CDR3. This chain links TRBV28 with TRBJ1-2; the match to TRBD1 covers 10 bases. The CDR3 is 18 amino acids. In germline, CDR1 is MDHEN, CDR2 SYDVKM. Unmatched junction bases numbered 18, after V lost 5 bases and J lost 6 bases. The DNA of the CDR3 is TGTGCCAGCAGTACCCCTCGCCGATCCGGGACAGGGGCCGATGGCTACACCTTC. This gives the protein CASSTPRRSGTGADGYTF.

This chain links TRBV4-1 with TRBJ1-1; D is ambiguous. Germline CDR1 is MGHRA and CDR2 is YSYEKL. V lost 6 bases, J lost 3 bases, and 14 bases lay in between. The CDR3 runs to 14 residues. In nucleotides, the CDR3 is TGCGCCAGCAGACCCGATGTGGCGGACACTGAAGCTTTCTTT. It specifies CASRPDVADTEAFF.

The chain has TRBV11-3 and TRBJ2-7, with D maybe TRBD1 (6 bases). The germline V gene has CDR1 SGHNT and CDR2 YENEEA. The V end lost 2 bases, the J end lost 5 bases, and 19 bases lay between the germline ends. CDR3 length equals 16 residues. The DNA for the CDR3 is TGTGCCAGCAGCTTAACCCCTGGGGGCGTCATCGACGAGCAGTACTTC. Its translation is CASSLTPGGVIDEQYF.

This chain connects TRBV25-1 to TRBJ1-3; D is possibly TRBD1 (6 bases). CDR1 and CDR2 (germline): MGHDK, SYGVNS. The ends were cut back, 9 bases at V and 3 bases at J, with 15 bases in the middle. The CDR3 has 14 residues. CDR3 sequence: CARRRGESGNTIYF. The CDR3 nucleotides read TGTGCCAGAAGGAGGGGGGAGAGTGGAAACACCATATATTTT. Full variable domain (missing parts from reference TRBV25-1 and TRBJ1-3): EADIYQTPRYLVIGTGKKITLECSQTMGHDKMYWYQQDPGMELHLIHYSYGVNSTEKGDLSSESTVSRIRTEHFPLTLESARPSHTSQYLCARRRGESGNTIYFGEGSWLTVV.

This clone appeared once. This chain joins TRBV6-6 and TRBJ1-2; TRBD1 agrees at 11 bases. The CDR3 totals 13 residues. J lost 7 bases, V lost 7 bases, and 5 bases had no gene match. The germline V gene encodes CDR1 MNHNY and CDR2 SVGAGI (reference sequence). The CDR3 bases are TGTGCCAGCACCAGGACAGGGGGCGGTGGCTACACCTTC. Amino acids: CASTRTGGGGYTF.

The chain couples TRBV5-5 to TRBJ2-1; 11 bases agree with TRBD2. Germline values: CDR1 SGHKS, CDR2 YYEKEE (reference sequence). The ends lost 0 bases at V and 0 bases at J; junction bases unmatched: 2. The CDR3 covers 17 residues. The CDR3 nucleotides are TGTGCCAGCAGCTTGGCGGGACTAGCGGACTCCTACAATGAGCAGTTCTTC. This sequence encodes CASSLAGLADSYNEQFF.